These 22 T cell receptor beta chains were sequenced from one sample in a study of cytomegalovirus exposure and HLA in healthy donors. The PCR had 60 Vbeta and 13 Jbeta primers. Profiling relied on immunoSEQ multiplex PCR, and the TCRdb table lists in-frame clones only, not all of them. The sample has about 140,000 clones; approximately 80% are singletons. Sequencing was carried out using PBMCs. Receptors originate from a woman aged 40-49 years in good health and CMV-seronegative.

The sample holds a few counts of this clone. The rearrangement uses TRBV5-1 and TRBJ2-7; the D is unclear. Trimming took off 1 base at V and 6 bases at J, with 11 bases between the two ends. The CDR3 spans 13 residues. Germline CDR1 reads SGHRS; CDR2 reads YFSETQ. CDR3 sequence (DNA): TGCGCCAGCAGCTTGTACGGTTCCGGCGAGCAGTACTTC. It specifies CASSLYGSGEQYF.

The DNA of the CDR3 is TGCGCCAGCAGCTGGAGTGCCGGGGGGAGCACAGATACGCAGTATTTT. Its translation is CASSWSAGGSTDTQYF. The V gene is TRBV5-1, the J gene TRBJ2-3; 7 positions agree with TRBD2. After removal of 3 bases from V and 0 bases from J, the junction contained 7 bases not matched to a gene. The CDR3 covers 16 residues. CDR1 is SGHRS and CDR2 is YFSETQ in the germline V gene.

The V gene is TRBV4-2, the J gene TRBJ2-3; 10 bases fit TRBD2. Germline CDR1 is LGHNA and CDR2 is YNFKEQ. V was clipped by 0 bases and J by 4 bases; unmatched bases: 4. The CDR3 spans 16 residues. The CDR3 region has the DNA TGTGCCAGCAGCCAAGAAGCGGGAGGGTCGGCAGATACGCAGTATTTT. Translation gives CASSQEAGGSADTQYF.

This sequence joins TRBV6-5 and TRBJ2-2; 9 bases are shared with TRBD2. V gave up 6 bases and J gave up 0 bases; unmatched junction bases: 2. Germline CDR1 reads MNHEY; CDR2 reads SVGAGI. The CDR3 spans 15 residues. CDR3 bases: TGTGCCAGCAGCGGGACTAGCCCGAACACCGGGGAGCTGTTTTTT. Protein product: CASSGTSPNTGELFF.

The V gene is TRBV2, the J gene TRBJ1-6; unclear D gene. Germline V gives CDR1 SNHLY, CDR2 FYNNEI. The V end was cut by 3 bases, the J end by 8 bases, with 5 bases between. CDR3 length: 12 residues. The CDR3 loop is CASSDSYSPLHF. The CDR3 region has the DNA TGTGCCAGCAGTGATAGCTATTCACCCCTCCACTTT.

The chain combines TRBV7-2 with TRBJ1-4; 9 positions agree with TRBD1. The CDR3 has 16 amino acids. Trimming cost V 1 base and J 5 bases; bases outside gene matches: 5. CDR1 and CDR2 from the germline V gene are SGHTA and FQGNSA. In DNA form, the CDR3 reads TGTGCCAGCAGCTTAGGTGGGACAGGGTTGAATGAAAAACTGTTTTTT. Protein: CASSLGGTGLNEKLFF.

Only a few counts were recorded for this clone. The chain is built from TRBV18 and TRBJ2-5; maybe TRBD1 (5 bases). The CDR3 consists of 15 residues. Trimming pared 5 bases from V and 5 bases from J, leaving 18 bases between. Germline assignment: CDR1 KGHSH and CDR2 LQKENI. The CDR3 bases are TGTGCCAGCTCAACCGGCGCAGGGTATCAGGAGACCCAGTACTTC. As protein: CASSTGAGYQETQYF.

This clone was seen once. The rearrangement joins TRBV2 to TRBJ2-7, with 8 bases matching TRBD1. The CDR3 is made up of 13 amino acids. Trimming cost V 5 bases and J 6 bases; bases outside gene matches: 6. Per the germline V gene, CDR1 is SNHLY and CDR2 is FYNNEI. In nucleotides, the CDR3 is TGTGCCAGCAGTAAGGCAGGGGGCGGCGAGCAGTACTTC. Translation: CASSKAGGGEQYF.

The chain links TRBV7-2 to TRBJ2-5; no definite D call. Germline V gene data show CDR1 as SGHTA and CDR2 as FQGNSA. Deletions cut 1 base from V and 5 bases from J, with 8 bases between. The CDR3 contains 13 residues. DNA of the CDR3: TGTGCCAGCAGCTTAGTGGGCCGGGAGACCCAGTACTTC. The encoded protein is CASSLVGRETQYF. Filled out from reference TRBV7-2 and TRBJ2-5, the complete variable domain reads GAGVSQSPSNKVTEKGKDVELRCDPISGHTALYWYRQSLGQGLEFLIYFQGNSAPDKSGLPSDRFSAERTGGSVSTLTIQRTQQEDSAVYLCASSLVGRETQYFGPGTRLLVL.

The chain uses TRBV12-1 and TRBJ2-6; TRBD1 reflects the table's D call only, with no check against the DNA. TRBV12-1 is a listed pseudogene. This CDR3 is built from 19 residues. The CDR3 nucleotides are TGTGCCAGCAGCTTTAGGTGGACAGGGTCCCTCTCTGGGGCCAACGTCCTGACTTTC. Translation gives CASSFRWTGSLSGANVLTF.

The chain recombines TRBV5-1 with TRBJ1-1; TRBD1 agrees at 12 bases. CDR3 length equals 16 residues. Germline assignment: CDR1 SGHRS and CDR2 YFSETQ. The V and J ends lost 4 bases and 4 bases, in that order; junction bases with no gene match: 8. The CDR3 is CASSDGTGGAGTEAFF. DNA for the CDR3: TGCGCCAGCAGCGACGGGACAGGGGGCGCCGGCACTGAAGCTTTCTTT.

This clone was seen a handful of times. V usage is TRBV14 and J usage is TRBJ2-7; the D is unclear. This CDR3 is 13 amino acids long. In germline, CDR1 is SGHDN, CDR2 FVKESK. The V end lost 1 base, the J end lost 3 bases, and 7 bases lay between the germline ends. DNA for the CDR3: TGTGCCAGCAGCCAAGCCAACGGCTACGAGCAGTACTTC. This translates into CASSQANGYEQYF.

This chain connects TRBV6-6 to TRBJ2-1; the match to TRBD1 covers 8 bases. Looked up from germline, CDR1 is MNHNY and CDR2 is SVGAGI (reference sequence). Losses at the gene ends were 7 bases for V and 4 bases for J; bases not matched to a gene: 6. This CDR3 contains 14 residues. CDR3 DNA: TGTGCCAGCACCGAGACAGGGGAGTACAATGAGCAGTTCTTC. Its protein product is CASTETGEYNEQFF.

The gene calls are TRBV28 and TRBJ2-1, with 9 bases identical to TRBD2. This CDR3 spans 16 amino acids. Germline V CDR1 and CDR2: MDHEN, SYDVKM. V lost 3 bases to trimming and J lost 11 bases; unmatched junction nucleotides: 14. The CDR3 DNA is TGTGCCAGCAGTTTCGGACTAGCGCGGTCCCTTAGGAAGCAGTTCTTC. This sequence encodes CASSFGLARSLRKQFF.

The chain uses TRBV19 and TRBJ1-2, with D perhaps TRBD1 (6 bases). The germline V and J ends were trimmed by 3 bases and 1 base, with 18 bases remaining between them. The CDR3 consists of 17 residues. CDR1 LNHDA and CDR2 SQIVND come from the germline V gene (reference sequence). In nucleotides, the CDR3 is TGTGCCAGTAGTATTTCATCCTACAGGGAGAGTAACTATGGCTACACCTTC. Translating it yields CASSISSYRESNYGYTF.

Note on this clone: The sample has other DNA sequences that encode this CDR3 too. This chain uses TRBV5-1 with TRBJ1-1; D ambiguous. Germline V gene data show CDR1 as SGHRS and CDR2 as YFSETQ. The CDR3 has 14 residues. Between the trimmed V and J ends, which lost 2 bases and 1 base, there was a span of 9 bases. The CDR3, as DNA: TGCGCCAGCAGCTTAAGAGGTAGGAACACTGAAGCTTTCTTT. Its translation: CASSLRGRNTEAFF.

The chain has TRBV7-6 and TRBJ1-4; a possible D gene is TRBD1 (5 bases). The CDR3 runs 15 residues. Germline lookup yields CDR1 SGHVS and CDR2 FNYEAQ. V lost 5 bases and J lost 10, with 20 bases in between. The DNA for the CDR3 is TGTGCCAGCAGCCCGGGAGACAGTTCCCACGGAAAACTGTTTTTT. This gives the protein CASSPGDSSHGKLFF.

This clone was counted once. The chain carries TRBV12-5 and TRBJ1-1; 7 bases map to TRBD1. The CDR3 length is 13 residues. The V and J ends lost 4 bases and 10 bases, in that order; junction bases with no gene match: 9. Per germline, CDR1 LGHNT and CDR2 FRNRAP. DNA of the CDR3: TGTGCTAGTGGTTCACCGATACAGGGGATAGCTTTCTTT. Its protein is CASGSPIQGIAFF.

The chain links TRBV7-9 to TRBJ2-1; 10 nucleotides align to TRBD2. This CDR3 comprises 17 residues. With 4 bases clipped from V and 3 bases from J, the junction kept 9 bases outside the gene matches. Germline V gene data show CDR1 as SEHNR and CDR2 as FQNEAQ (reference sequence). The CDR3 nucleotides read TGTGCCAGCAGCTCCCGACACACTAGCGGGAACTACAATGAGCAGTTCTTC. Its protein product is CASSSRHTSGNYNEQFF.

This chain joins TRBV28 and TRBJ1-6; D not resolved. This CDR3 comprises 15 residues. Germline CDR1 reads MDHEN; CDR2 reads SYDVKM. V lost 2 bases and J lost 3, with 8 bases in between. In DNA, the CDR3 is TGTGCCAGCAGTTTACCCAGCGACTATAATTCACCCCTCCACTTT. Encoded protein: CASSLPSDYNSPLHF.

The rearrangement uses TRBV11-2 and TRBJ2-7; weak D call: TRBD1 (6 bases). The CDR3 totals 18 residues. Germline V gene data show CDR1 as SGHAT and CDR2 as FQNNGV. Trimming took off 10 bases at V and 3 bases at J, with 31 bases between the two ends. The CDR3 nucleotides read TGTGCCAAACAGCATTTCATACAGGGTCTCTCTGAGGGCTACGAGCAGTACTTC. Amino acids: CAKQHFIQGLSEGYEQYF.

This chain links TRBV5-1 with TRBJ1-1, with D perhaps TRBD1 (5 bases). Germline V lookup: CDR1 SGHRS, CDR2 YFSETQ. V was cut by 0 bases and J by 5 bases, with 17 bases left in between. The CDR3 is made up of 16 amino acids. The chain's CDR3 is CASSLGGSQEGTEAFF. In DNA, the CDR3 is TGCGCCAGCAGCTTGGGTGGGAGTCAGGAGGGGACTGAAGCTTTCTTT.